The 14 T cell receptor beta chains listed next were all sequenced from one sample in a study of T cell repertoires in cytomegalovirus infection. TCRdb reprocessed the reads with MiXCR, giving one entry per CDR3 protein. The table shows 740,000 or so distinct CDR3 sequences, with 35% to 45% occurring only once. Sequenced sample: PBMCs. Source of these receptors: a human donor in good health (CMV status not recorded). Some clones in this sample may be carry-over from other donors' samples.

About this clonotype itself: The CDR3 end shows no conserved phenylalanine or tryptophan, and so a read error is likely. The CDR3 DNA reads TGTGCCAGCAGTTTACTAGGAGCTCAAGAGACCCAGTACATC. It specifies CASSLLGAQETQYI. The J gene is TRBJ2-5, the V gene TRBV27; no reliable D call. This CDR3 has 14 amino acids. The V end was cut by 2 bases, the J end by 2 bases, with 9 bases between. CDR1 and CDR2 from the germline V gene are MNHEY and SMNVEV (reference sequence).

This chain joins TRBV24-1 and TRBJ1-1; D gene ambiguous. The CDR3 has 13 amino acids. Trimming stripped 9 bases from V and 1 base from J, with 11 bases between. The germline CDR1 and CDR2 sequences are KGHDR and SFDVKD. As DNA, the CDR3 is TGTGCCACCTCCTCGTACCCGAACACTGAAGCTTTCTTT. Its protein product is CATSSYPNTEAFF.

The rearrangement joins TRBV5-1 to TRBJ2-1; D is undetermined. The germline V and J ends were trimmed by 2 bases and 2 bases, with 14 bases remaining between them. This CDR3 spans 16 amino acids. The germline V gene has CDR1 SGHRS and CDR2 YFSETQ. DNA of the CDR3: TGCGCCAGCAGCTTCCGCCTAAGATATCCCTACAATGAGCAGTTCTTC. This encodes CASSFRLRYPYNEQFF.

There are a few counts of this clonotype. The V and J genes are TRBV28 and TRBJ1-5; TRBD1 might be the D (5 bases). This CDR3 has 15 residues. Deletions cut 2 bases from V and 0 bases from J, with 8 bases between. Germline CDR1 MDHEN, CDR2 SYDVKM. The CDR3: CASSLAGPSNQPQHF. The CDR3 DNA follows: TGTGCCAGCAGTTTAGCAGGGCCTAGCAATCAGCCCCAGCATTTT.

This clonotype was picked up many times. V and J are TRBV7-2 and TRBJ1-4, with a possible D match to TRBD1 (5 bases). The V end was cut by 5 bases, the J end by 8 bases, with 18 bases between. This CDR3 contains 15 residues. CDR1 SGHTA and CDR2 FQGNSA come from the germline V gene. The CDR3 DNA follows: TGTGCCAGCAGCCAAGACGGGCCCGGGGGGGAAAAACTGTTTTTT. It yields the protein CASSQDGPGGEKLFF.

The table lists this clonotype with a count of one. The chain employs TRBV7-2 and TRBJ2-7; D is perhaps TRBD2 (6 bases). The CDR3 is 15 residues long. The ends were cut back, 5 bases at V and 9 bases at J, with 23 bases in the middle. Germline CDR1 and CDR2: SGHTA and FQGNSA. CDR3 bases: TGTGCCAGCAGCGTGTCAGGCGGGGTGGGGCCGGGGCAGTACTTC. Translation: CASSVSGGVGPGQYF.

V usage is TRBV24-1 and J usage is TRBJ2-5; 7 nucleotides line up with TRBD1. The CDR3 has 15 residues. Germline V gene sequence: CDR1 KGHDR, CDR2 SFDVKD. V gave up 4 bases and J gave up 3 bases; unmatched junction bases: 7. As DNA, the CDR3 is TGTGCCACCAGTGACACGGGACAGTTAAAAGAGACCCAGTACTTC. This sequence encodes CATSDTGQLKETQYF.

This clonotype was observed a handful of times. The chain couples TRBV9 to TRBJ2-1; D gene uncertain. The V gene's germline CDR1 is SGDLS and CDR2 YYNGEE. The CDR3 length is 10 residues. Trimming removed 7 bases from V and 12 bases from J, with 11 bases in between. Here the CDR3 reads CASSGARQFF. The CDR3 bases are TGTGCCAGCTCCGGTGCTCGGCAGTTCTTC.

This rearrangement joins TRBV28 to TRBJ2-7, with a possible D match to TRBD2 (6 bases). The CDR3 loop spans 15 amino acids. Germline CDR1 reads MDHEN; CDR2 reads SYDVKM. V lost 3 bases and J lost 2, with 14 bases in between. CDR3 bases: TGTGCCAGCAGTTTGACCCCGGACTATCCCTACGAGCAGTACTTC. This codes for CASSLTPDYPYEQYF.

The genes are TRBV7-6 and TRBJ2-3; no clear D gene. Per germline, CDR1 SGHVS and CDR2 FNYEAQ. The CDR3 runs to 13 residues. With 2 bases removed from V and 5 bases from J, the gap between germline ends came to 8 bases. The CDR3 DNA is TGTGCCAGCAGCTTACAGAGAGGAGATACGCAGTATTTT. Its protein is CASSLQRGDTQYF.

V gene TRBV4-1 combines with J gene TRBJ2-7, with 8 bases lining up with TRBD2. The ends lost 0 bases at V and 5 bases at J; junction bases unmatched: 0. Germline V gene lookup returns CDR1 MGHRA and CDR2 YSYEKL. The CDR3 consists of 13 residues. The DNA of the CDR3 is TGCGCCAGCAGCCAAGAAGCGGGGGACGAGCAGTACTTC. Protein: CASSQEAGDEQYF.

Worth noting for this clonotype: The final CDR3 position lacks the conserved phenylalanine or tryptophan, pointing to a likely read error. The chain employs TRBV6-2 or TRBV6-3 and TRBJ2-3; D is unclear. The CDR3 has 17 residues. Germline-derived CDR1 and CDR2 are MNHEY and SVGEGT. V was pared by 0 bases and J by 2 bases, with 15 bases between. CDR3 sequence (DNA): TGTGCCAGCAGTTACTCGAGCTCGGCCTTGATCACAGATACGCAGTATTCT. It is translated as CASSYSSSALITDTQYS.

This clonotype was seen just once. The V call is TRBV23-1, the J call TRBJ1-4; D might be TRBD1 (5 bases). TRBV23-1 is reported as an ORF; its role is uncertain. CDR3 length: 15 residues. Trimming removed 0 bases from V and 11 bases from J, with 16 bases in between. In DNA, the CDR3 is TGCGCCAGCAGTCAATCTGGGCAGGGACGGTGGAAACTGTTTTTT. Its translation: CASSQSGQGRWKLFF.

In this sample, this clonotype turned up a few times. The chain links TRBV5-1 to TRBJ1-1; D is unclear. The germline CDR1 and CDR2 sequences are SGHRS and YFSETQ. This CDR3 has 13 amino acids. V lost 4 bases, J lost 13 bases, and 20 bases lay in between. CDR3 nucleotide sequence: TGCGCCAGCAGCCTGGGTGATGACTTCGGTGGTTTCTTT. Its translation is CASSLGDDFGGFF.